This TCR beta chain was profiled in a study of identical twins (TCRdb year 2016). With regard to the full study: To test whether fetal clonotypes persist, this study deep-sequenced TCR alpha and beta repertoires from monozygotic twins, from unrelated adults of various ages, and from cord blood. Replicate twin experiments were performed at different times using different library preparation protocols to rule out contamination.

This clonotype was detected many times. No antigen is known for it. Qualities for individual bases were not recorded, and no much larger clone is one base off. All donors were healthy Caucasians. Three pairs of female monozygotic twins, all aged 18 to 29 years, made up the twin cohort. RNA for TCR libraries was isolated from peripheral blood mononuclear cells. Broad study findings and their caveats: Compared with coincidental sharing between unrelated individuals, an excess of low generation-probability sequences was observed among out-of-frame TCR alpha sequences shared between twins. Fewer insertions were carried by abundant cord blood beta clonotypes, a similar but weaker trend appeared in young adult naive repertoires, and no such trend appeared in memory repertoires. In monozygotic twins, out-of-frame TCR alpha sharing was systematically underestimated by recombination models, although the models agreed with sharing between unrelated individuals. Because the same donors could not be followed over many years, conclusions were based on cross-sectional statistical analysis. In beta out-of-frame sequences, excess twin sharing was weaker, because having fewer shared sequences lowered the signal-to-noise ratio. Invariant T cells such as MAIT and iNKT could partly confound zero-insertion analyses, although diverse VJ usage argued against such confounding for most clonotypes.

Library method: 5' RACE. The reads were generated on an Illumina HiSeq 2000. Template switching added a universal primer binding site, and the final cDNA carried a unique molecular identifier that allowed TCR cDNA molecules to be counted accurately. Specific primers in the conserved constant-segment region were used to synthesize first-strand cDNA for TCR alpha and beta chains. To control for contamination, every cDNA library carried two barcodes: a SMART-Mk sample barcode plus Illumina barcodes. TruSeq adapter sequences and Illumina sample barcodes were added in two successive PCR steps. TCR alpha and beta cDNA libraries were sequenced on the Illumina HiSeq platform with custom primers. On the authors' methods: MiGEC was used to process raw reads and extract unique molecular identifiers, and MiXCR was used to find CDR3 positions. Recombination models were inferred per individual with the repgenHMM and IGoR tools using an EM algorithm. The tcR package in R was used for shared clonotype analysis, with sharing normalized by the product of cloneset sizes. To study raw recombination without the effects of thymic and clonal selection, out-of-frame nonproductive sequences were analyzed. The public reads were quality trimmed at Q25 with fastp and then assembled into clones with MiXCR by TCRdb, keeping productive beta chains. Each entry is one CDR3 protein sequence, shown with its most common DNA and genes. TCRdb's processing, not the study's, gives the V and J calls here. The sample table holds a few hundred thousand distinct CDR3 sequences, of which roughly 9.9% were seen once. Together, the top ten hold under 3% of the sample.

V loses 6 bases, J loses 1 base, and the germline ends lie 12 bases apart. The CDR3 covers 14 residues, taking in both the cysteine and the phenylalanine. Only the CDR3 DNA is retained, 42 bases long and in frame from the first base. These data are also associated with another study on yellow fever vaccine responses in identical twins. From that second study: According to the authors, the vaccine-induced T cell response in identical twins seemed to be partly convergent and partly specific to each individual. The study precisely tracked vaccine-responding T cell clones in identical twins.

The sequencing input was PBMCs. The sequence derives from a woman aged 18 to 35 in good health. Recombination linked TRBV12-3 or TRBV12-4 to TRBJ1-1, with a tentative D gene TRBD1 over 6 matching bases. The CDR3 in this case is CASRLGQTNTEAFF. The sequence in DNA is TGTGCCAGCAGACTCGGACAGACGAACACTGAAGCTTTCTTT.